This T cell receptor (beta chain) was sequenced during a study of regulatory T cells in long-lasting Graves disease. This clonotype was observed a handful of times. CDR3 regions were amplified by Arm-PCR using iRepertoire HTBI primers to build TCR beta libraries. TCRdb itself ran the multiplex PCR reads through MiXCR, one entry per CDR3 protein. The data show about 430,000 distinct CDR3 sequences, approximately 15% seen once. Deletions cut 2 bases from V and 7 bases from J, with 19 bases between. The CDR3 runs to 15 residues. Germline values: CDR1 SGHNT, CDR2 YYREEE (reference sequence). Described time point: newly diagnosed GD, antithyroid drugs for less than 3 months. Extracted RNA from PBMCs served as the source of the TCR library. These records were also assigned to another study, of T cells in Graves' hyperthyroidism and ophthalmopathy. This second study notes: Blood also carried most thyroid clonotypes expanded above 0.001.

This sequence joins TRBV5-4 and TRBJ2-7; D is possibly TRBD1 (6 bases). The specimen was peripheral blood mononuclear cells (PBMCs), collected at new diagnosis, from a patient treated with antithyroid drugs. The TCR was taken from a woman aged 40 to 55 with Graves disease. CDR3 amino acids: CASSFRTEGLEEQYF. The CDR3 DNA sequence: TGTGCCAGCAGCTTCCGGACAGAGGGATTGGAGGAGCAGTACTTC.